This entry features one T cell receptor beta chain sequence. This clone was observed a handful of times. What this receptor recognizes is not known. No much larger clone is present one base from it, and per-base qualities are unavailable. The data originate from a study of shared T cell receptors in the human thymus (dated by TCRdb to the early 2020s). In the study overall: The study examined how self-reactive, shared T-cell receptor alpha chains are generated in the human thymus.

The library was built by means of the immunoSEQ multiplex PCR assay. Not all clones reach the TCRdb copy of this immuneACCESS table, which keeps in-frame sequences only. Checked studies attribute under half of the gap to unresolved V genes and leave the rest unexplained. Across this sample there are some 760,000 clones, with roughly 88% seen only once. The top ten constitute 0.0095% to 0.011% of the sample. CDR3 length: 15 amino acids, cysteine to phenylalanine. Solely the CDR3 DNA is kept, with 45 bases framed from the first base. V loses 2 bases of germline sequence and J loses 3 bases, and the interval between the two ends is 14 bases. CDR1 and CDR2 (KGHSY, FQNENV) derive from the germline V gene. The sample also formed part of further work on human thymus T cells. As described in the second report: The donors were immunologically healthy infants in Finland who had open corrective cardiac surgery for congenital heart defects. Thymus tissue was collected as surgical resects that were removed during corrective cardiac surgery. V and J gene segment usage appeared biased in both thymic and peripheral blood repertoires. The related research reported highly overlapping thymic TCR repertoires among unrelated individuals. The study used fewer than ten infant thymus samples plus four related peripheral blood samples to characterize TCR alpha and beta repertoires. Donor ages ranging from about 7 to 244 days were recorded, and 5 to 7 male and two female infants were included in the cohort. After being mechanically released from the tissue, thymocytes were kept at -70 degrees C in pellets of 10-30 million cells. A QIAsymphony instrument was used to extract genomic DNA from the frozen cell pellets. TCRB and TCRAD loci were amplified from a standardized quantity of quality-controlled genomic DNA using the immunoSEQ multiplex PCR assay. The V(D)J region was spanned by amplicons of a length sufficient to cover the CDR3 and to identify V and J genes. Through the commercial immunoSEQ service, the amplicons were sequenced on an Illumina platform. Primer bias and sequencing errors were corrected as previously described, and TCRAD and TCRB were defined on the basis of the IMGT database. Repertoires were analysed with immunoSEQ Analyzer 3.0 and VDJTools, covering basic statistics, V/J segment usage, diversity estimates, rarefaction and pairwise overlap. To estimate diversity, the Chao1, ChaoE, Efron-Thisted, Shannon and inverse Simpson indices were applied, and diversity was also estimated on datasets down-sampled to the smallest sample. For repertoire overlap, CDR3 nucleotide sequence, V gene and J gene had to match strictly, and clustering was done by Jaccard-based multidimensional scaling. On average, thymus samples yielded 810,000 or so unique TCRB clonotypes, whereas blood samples yielded around 88,000.

The rearrangement joined TRBV16 to TRBJ2-7; matching of 5 bases hints at TRBD2 as the D gene. The specimen sequenced was thymocytes. The origin of this receptor is a girl under three years old with a congenital heart defect. Donor details come from another sample of the same person, matched by shared clones. The CDR3 region has the sequence CASSQNRGSLYEQYF. At the DNA level, the sequence is TGTGCCAGCAGCCAAAATCGGGGAAGCCTCTACGAGCAGTACTTC.